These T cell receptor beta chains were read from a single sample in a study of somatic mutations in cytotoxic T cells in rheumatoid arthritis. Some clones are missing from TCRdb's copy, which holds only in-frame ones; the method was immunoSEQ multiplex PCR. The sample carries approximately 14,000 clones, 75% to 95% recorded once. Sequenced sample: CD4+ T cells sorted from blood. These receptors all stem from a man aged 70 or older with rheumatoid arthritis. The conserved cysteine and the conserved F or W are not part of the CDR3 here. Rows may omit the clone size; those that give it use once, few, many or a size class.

ASSFGLTGSYEQY | TRBJ2-7 | TRBV7-9 | 13 | .
ASSEGTRTDTQY | TRBJ2-3 | TRBV6-1 | 12 | once
ASSLTTGNSPLH | TRBJ1-6 | TRBV7-2 | 12 | .
ASSPPGIRSGELF | TRBJ2-2 | TRBV18 | 13 | .
ASSLGVRGAETQY | TRBJ2-5 | TRBV11-2 | 13 | .
ASSLFEDGELF | TRBJ2-2 | TRBV5-1 | 11 | .
ASSSGGSGTGGYGYT | TRBJ1-2 | TRBV5-1 | 15 | .
AWRGALPGNTIY | TRBJ1-3 | TRBV30 | 12 | .
ASSLGGTASTGELF | TRBJ2-2 | TRBV5-1 | 14 | .
ASNVGTGNGYT | TRBJ1-2 | TRBV19 | 11 | .
ASSQVLTAGANVLT | TRBJ2-6 | TRBV4-1 | 14 | .
ASSGGLAGGRRTQY | TRBJ2-5 | TRBV6-1 | 14 | .
ASSADKGNTIY | TRBJ1-3 | TRBV9 | 11 | once
ASSQHIGQGTTTNEKLF | TRBJ1-4 | TRBV14 | 17 | .
ASSYRTSGSSGYNEQF | TRBJ2-1 | TRBV7-8 | 16 | .
AGKRDTNSYEQY | TRBJ2-7 | TRBV5-1 | 12 | .
ASSYSNAGGEDTQY | TRBJ2-3 | TRBV6-5 | 14 | .
ASIKMNTEAF | TRBJ1-1 | TRBV7-9 | 10 | once
ASSPREGNTEAF | TRBJ1-1 | TRBV18 | 12 | once
ASRRTGGVSGNQSQH | TRBJ1-5 | TRBV27 | 15 | .
ASSEYRLSYNSPLH | TRBJ1-6 | TRBV25-1 | 14 | .
AWSVGGSHTGELF | TRBJ2-2 | TRBV30 | 13 | .
ASSRGSQGETQY | TRBJ2-5 | TRBV7-2 | 12 | .
ASSSPGLAGGGTGELF | TRBJ2-2 | TRBV28 | 16 | .
ASSLRDRAYSNQPQH | TRBJ1-5 | TRBV19 | 15 | .
ATSRDAGYQETQY | TRBJ2-5 | TRBV15 | 13 | .
ASSLASGAGYEQY | TRBJ2-7 | TRBV5-1 | 13 | .
AYRTGIITYNEQF | TRBJ2-1 | TRBV30 | 13 | .
AWSGQGSNEKLF | TRBJ1-4 | TRBV30 | 12 | .
ASSSTGLSLNGYT | TRBJ1-2 | TRBV28 | 13 | .
ASSLVGVRAYEQY | TRBJ2-7 | TRBV5-6 | 13 | .
ASSLQTANYGYT | TRBJ1-2 | TRBV5-4 | 12 | once
ASSPRTGNYGYT | TRBJ1-2 | TRBV7-2 | 12 | .
ASSLAGSPETQY | TRBJ2-5 | TRBV7-7 | 12 | .
ASTKGLAESTDTQY | TRBJ2-3 | TRBV27 | 14 | .
ASSLGGDTRASNYGYT | TRBJ1-2 | TRBV7-9 | 16 | .
ASRPGGSQMVEQY | TRBJ2-7 | TRBV19 | 13 | .
ASSPRGRSSYEQY | TRBJ2-7 | TRBV7-2 | 13 | .
ASSLASSDQPQH | TRBJ1-5 | TRBV11-2 | 12 | .
ASSQLDRRHQPQH | TRBJ1-5 | TRBV19 | 13 | .
ASNTGTKYGYT | TRBJ1-2 | TRBV28 | 11 | .
ASKDRAGGVQQPQH | TRBJ1-5 | TRBV2 | 14 | once
ASSLTSTGYEQY | TRBJ2-7 | TRBV18 | 12 | once
ASSELQAWYGYT | TRBJ1-2 | TRBV25-1 | 12 | .
ASSFGTGGGGYT | TRBJ1-2 | TRBV11-2 | 12 | .
ASSFFGKGGNTIY | TRBJ1-3 | TRBV28 | 13 | .
ASIQRGGPGELF | TRBJ2-2 | TRBV7-2 | 12 | .
AISPRAGGNREQY | TRBJ2-7 | TRBV10-3 | 13 | .
ASSLGGGSYNEQF | TRBJ2-1 | TRBV11-1 | 13 | .
ASRITDSGANVLT | TRBJ2-6 | TRBV19 | 13 | .
AWSFGQVKFQPQH | TRBJ1-5 | TRBV30 | 13 | once
ASSTGGRIHDEQF | TRBJ2-1 | TRBV6-6 | 13 | .
SVDRGGTEAF | TRBJ1-1 | TRBV29-1 | 10 | .
ASSVGGQVLSYTQY | TRBJ2-3 | TRBV9 | 14 | .
ASSEFGTSGDTQY | TRBJ2-3 | TRBV2 | 13 | .
ASGLLAGGEQY | TRBJ2-7 | TRBV12-5 | 11 | .
ASSFEPGANTEAF | TRBJ1-1 | TRBV5-1 | 13 | .
ASSDQQALH | TRBJ1-6 | TRBV25-1 | 9 | .
ASSSGATNEKLF | TRBJ1-4 | TRBV28 | 12 | .
ASTPDRGRTGELF | TRBJ2-2 | TRBV19 | 13 | .